This TCR beta chain came from a study of siplizumab effects on memory and regulatory T cells. V lost 5 bases and J lost 5; bases outside the gene matches: 6. The CDR3 totals 15 residues. CDR1 and CDR2 from the germline V gene are MNHEY and SMNVEV (reference sequence). Repertoires were generated with immunoSEQ multiplex PCR, while TCRdb's copy carries only in-frame clones and drops some. The sample comprises roughly 60,000 clones, around 96% of which are singletons, and about 0.095% rests with the top ten. The receptor was derived from a human donor in good health. The sequenced sample was naive CD8+ T cells sorted from blood. The genes are TRBV27 and TRBJ2-7; TRBD2 agrees at 13 bases. DNA for the CDR3: TGTGCCAGCAGTCTAACTAGCGGGGGGGCCCACGAGCAGTACTTC. Protein: CASSLTSGGAHEQYF.